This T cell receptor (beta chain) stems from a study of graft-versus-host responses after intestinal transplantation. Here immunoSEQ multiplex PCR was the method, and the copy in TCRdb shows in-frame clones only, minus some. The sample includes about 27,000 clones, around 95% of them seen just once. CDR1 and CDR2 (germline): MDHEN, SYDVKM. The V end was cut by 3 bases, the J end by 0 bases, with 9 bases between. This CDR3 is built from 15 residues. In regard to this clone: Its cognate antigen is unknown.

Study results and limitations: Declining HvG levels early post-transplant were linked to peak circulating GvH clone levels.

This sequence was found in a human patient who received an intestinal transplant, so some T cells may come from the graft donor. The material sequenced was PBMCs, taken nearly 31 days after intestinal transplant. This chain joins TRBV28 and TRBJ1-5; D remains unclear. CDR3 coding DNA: TGTGCCAGCAGTTTTTTCGGGGTTAGCAATCAGCCCCAGCATTTT. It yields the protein CASSFFGVSNQPQHF. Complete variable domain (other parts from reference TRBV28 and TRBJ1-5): DVKVTQSSRYLVKRTGEKVFLECVQDMDHENMFWYRQDPGLGLRLIYFSYDVKMKEKGDIPEGYSVSREKKERFSLILESASTNQTSMYLCASSFFGVSNQPQHFGDGTRLSIL.